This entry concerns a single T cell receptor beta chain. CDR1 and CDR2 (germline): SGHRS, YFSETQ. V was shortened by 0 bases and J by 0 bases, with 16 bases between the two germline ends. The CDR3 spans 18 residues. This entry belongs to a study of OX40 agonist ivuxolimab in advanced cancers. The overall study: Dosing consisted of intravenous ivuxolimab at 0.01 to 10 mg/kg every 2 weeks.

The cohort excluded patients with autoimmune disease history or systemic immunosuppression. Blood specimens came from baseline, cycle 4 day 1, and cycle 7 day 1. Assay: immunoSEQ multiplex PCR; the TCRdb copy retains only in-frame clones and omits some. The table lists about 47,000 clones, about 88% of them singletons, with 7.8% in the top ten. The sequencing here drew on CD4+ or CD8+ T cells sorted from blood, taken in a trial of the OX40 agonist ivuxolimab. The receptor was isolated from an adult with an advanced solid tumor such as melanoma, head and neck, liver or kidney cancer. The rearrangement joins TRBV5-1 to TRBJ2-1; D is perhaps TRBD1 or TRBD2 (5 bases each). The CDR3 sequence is CASSLEGNRDPSYNEQFF. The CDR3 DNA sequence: TGCGCCAGCAGCTTGGAGGGTAACCGGGACCCCTCCTACAATGAGCAGTTCTTC.